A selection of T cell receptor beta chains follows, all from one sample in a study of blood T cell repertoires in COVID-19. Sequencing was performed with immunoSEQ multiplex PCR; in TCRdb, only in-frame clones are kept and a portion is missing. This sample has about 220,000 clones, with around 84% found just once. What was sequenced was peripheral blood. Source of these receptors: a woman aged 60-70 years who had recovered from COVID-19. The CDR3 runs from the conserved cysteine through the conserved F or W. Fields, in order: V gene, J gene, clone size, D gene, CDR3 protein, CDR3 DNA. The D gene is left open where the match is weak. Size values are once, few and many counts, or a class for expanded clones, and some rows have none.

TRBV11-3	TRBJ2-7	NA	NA	CASSLRQAQDEQYF	TGTGCCAGCAGCTTAAGGCAGGCGCAGGACGAGCAGTACTTC
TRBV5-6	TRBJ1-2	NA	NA	CASSLGPGGSYGYTF	TGTGCCAGCAGCTTGGGGCCCGGAGGGAGCTATGGCTACACCTTC
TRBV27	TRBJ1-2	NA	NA	CASSLRKEYGYTF	TGTGCCAGCAGTCTGAGGAAAGAGTATGGCTACACCTTC
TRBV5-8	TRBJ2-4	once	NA	CASSLNEEGPGDQYF	TGTGCCAGCAGCTTGAATGAGGAGGGGCCGGGGGATCAGTACTTC
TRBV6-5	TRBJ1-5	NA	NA	CASSPDAGVAQHF	TGTGCCAGCAGTCCGGACGCCGGGGTGGCCCAGCATTTT
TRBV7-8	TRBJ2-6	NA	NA	CASSSPDTGANVLTF	TGTGCCAGCAGCTCACCAGATACTGGGGCCAACGTCCTGACTTTC
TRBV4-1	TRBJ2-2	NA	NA	CASSQARGGNTGELFF	TGCGCCAGCAGCCAGGCTAGAGGAGGGAACACCGGGGAGCTGTTTTTT
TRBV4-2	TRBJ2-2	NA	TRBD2	CASSQLAGGDGELFF	TGTGCCAGCAGCCAGCTAGCGGGGGGGGACGGGGAGCTGTTTTTT
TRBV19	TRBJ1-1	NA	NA	CASRMGGITEAFF	TGTGCCAGCCGCATGGGAGGGATTACTGAAGCTTTCTTT
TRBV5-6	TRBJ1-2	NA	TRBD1	CASSTPRTGRAWGYTF	TGTGCCAGCAGCACCCCTAGGACAGGCCGGGCGTGGGGCTACACCTTC
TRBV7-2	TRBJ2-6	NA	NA	CASSLRFRGRLSGANVLTF	TGTGCCAGCAGCTTAAGGTTCAGGGGTAGGCTTTCTGGGGCCAACGTCCTGACTTTC
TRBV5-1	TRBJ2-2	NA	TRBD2	CASSLAGGPVGELFF	TGCGCCAGCAGCTTAGCGGGGGGGCCGGTCGGGGAGCTGTTTTTT
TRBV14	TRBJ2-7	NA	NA	CASSQNVGSEQYF	TGTGCCAGCAGCCAAAATGTGGGCTCCGAGCAGTACTTC
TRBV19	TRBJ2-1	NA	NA	CASSIGRGDEQFF	TGTGCCAGTAGTATCGGGCGGGGCGATGAGCAGTTCTTC
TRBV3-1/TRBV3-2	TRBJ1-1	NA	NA	CASRHGVASPNTEAFF	TGTGCCAGCAGGCACGGGGTTGCCTCTCCGAACACTGAAGCTTTCTTT
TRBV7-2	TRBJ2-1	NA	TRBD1	CASSLTGSSYNEQFF	TGTGCCAGCAGCTTGACAGGGAGCTCCTACAATGAGCAGTTCTTC
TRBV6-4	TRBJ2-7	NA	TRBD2	CASSDSSGGHPYEQYF	TGTGCCAGCAGTGACTCTAGCGGGGGCCACCCCTACGAGCAGTACTTC
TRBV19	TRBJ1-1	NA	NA	CATRSPSPGGAEAFF	TGTGCCACCCGAAGCCCCTCGCCCGGGGGAGCTGAAGCTTTCTTT
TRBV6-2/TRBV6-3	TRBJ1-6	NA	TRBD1	CASSNRDRGYSPLHF	TGTGCCAGCAGTAACCGGGACAGGGGCTACTCACCCCTCCACTTT
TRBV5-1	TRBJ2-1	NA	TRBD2	CASALLSGGYNEQFF	TGCGCCAGCGCCCTCCTCTCGGGGGGCTACAATGAGCAGTTCTTC
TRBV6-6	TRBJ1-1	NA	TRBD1	CASSEYRDRVHPEAFF	TGTGCCAGCAGCGAATACCGGGACAGGGTGCATCCTGAAGCTTTCTTT
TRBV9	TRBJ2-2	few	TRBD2	CASSVESGLLTGELFF	TGTGCCAGCAGCGTAGAGTCGGGACTACTCACCGGGGAGCTGTTTTTT
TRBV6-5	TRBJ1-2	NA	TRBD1	CASSSVGQAYGYTF	TGTGCCAGCAGTTCTGTGGGACAGGCTTATGGCTACACCTTC
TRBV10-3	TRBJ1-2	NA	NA	CAIRYDRGDGYTF	TGTGCCATCAGGTACGACCGGGGGGACGGCTACACCTTC
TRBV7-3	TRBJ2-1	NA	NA	CASSSSRVGAGNEQFF	TGTGCCAGCAGCTCTTCTAGAGTGGGGGCGGGCAATGAGCAGTTCTTC
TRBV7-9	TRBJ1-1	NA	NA	CASSPLLSPEAFF	TGTGCCAGCAGCCCCCTTTTGTCCCCTGAAGCTTTCTTT
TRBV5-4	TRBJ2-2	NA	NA	CASSSPPLGPNTGELFF	TGTGCCAGCAGCTCGCCTCCACTAGGGCCGAACACCGGGGAGCTGTTTTTT
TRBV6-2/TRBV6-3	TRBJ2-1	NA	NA	CASSYKSRGWYNEQFF	TGTGCCAGCAGTTACAAATCCCGGGGGTGGTACAATGAGCAGTTCTTC
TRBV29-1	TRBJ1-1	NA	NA	CSILSGTEAFF	TGCAGCATCCTCTCGGGAACTGAAGCTTTCTTT
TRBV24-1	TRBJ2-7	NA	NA	CATSDLTWLTAYEQYF	TGTGCCACCAGTGATTTAACTTGGCTGACTGCCTACGAGCAGTACTTC
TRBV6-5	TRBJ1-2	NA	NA	CASSYGENRPPSSYTF	TGTGCCAGCAGTTACGGGGAAAACAGGCCACCCTCTAGCTACACCTTC
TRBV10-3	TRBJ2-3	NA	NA	CATGGGGDTQYF	TGTGCCACCGGAGGGGGGGGAGATACGCAGTATTTT
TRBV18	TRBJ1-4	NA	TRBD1	CASSPPGQRNLFF	TGTGCCAGCTCACCCCCGGGACAGAGAAATCTGTTTTTT
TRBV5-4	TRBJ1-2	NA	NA	CASSLGEGSSYGYTF	TGTGCCAGCAGCTTGGGGGAAGGGAGCAGCTATGGCTACACCTTC
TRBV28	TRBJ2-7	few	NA	CASMAGKYEQYF	TGTGCCAGCATGGCAGGGAAGTACGAGCAGTACTTC
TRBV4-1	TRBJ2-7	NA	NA	CASSQAHWAGLRNEQYF	TGCGCCAGCAGCCAAGCCCACTGGGCAGGCCTTAGGAACGAGCAGTACTTC
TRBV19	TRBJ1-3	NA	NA	CASSINSGTASGNTIYF	TGTGCCAGTAGTATAAATTCCGGGACTGCTTCTGGAAACACCATATATTTT
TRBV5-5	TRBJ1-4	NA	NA	CASSLGTQNEKLFF	TGTGCCAGCAGCTTGGGCACCCAGAATGAAAAACTGTTTTTT
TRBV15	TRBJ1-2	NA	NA	CATSPGTHYGYTF	TGTGCCACCAGCCCTGGGACACACTATGGCTACACCTTC
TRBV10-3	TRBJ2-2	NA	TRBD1	CAISGTGENTGELFF	TGTGCCATCAGTGGGACAGGGGAGAACACCGGGGAGCTGTTTTTT
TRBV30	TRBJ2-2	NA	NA	CAWSGQNTGELFF	TGTGCCTGGAGTGGACAGAACACCGGGGAGCTGTTTTTT
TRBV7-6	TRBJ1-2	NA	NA	CASSSRSGTYNYGYTF	TGTGCCAGCAGCTCCCGGTCGGGGACATATAACTATGGCTACACCTTC
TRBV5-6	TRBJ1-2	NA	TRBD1	CASSLVGQAIDGYTF	TGTGCCAGCAGCTTGGTAGGACAGGCGATAGATGGCTACACCTTC
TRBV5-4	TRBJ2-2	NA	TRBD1	CASSLWDRGPTGELFF	TGTGCCAGCAGCTTGTGGGACAGGGGGCCCACCGGGGAGCTGTTTTTT
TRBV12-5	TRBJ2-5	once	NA	CASVGPAGETQYF	TGTGCTAGTGTGGGGCCCGCCGGGGAGACCCAGTACTTC
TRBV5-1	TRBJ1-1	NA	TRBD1	CASSLGTGPEAFF	TGCGCCAGCAGCTTGGGGACAGGACCTGAAGCTTTCTTT
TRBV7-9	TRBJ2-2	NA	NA	CASSWSGRGNTGELFF	TGTGCCAGCAGCTGGAGTGGCAGGGGGAACACCGGGGAGCTGTTTTTT
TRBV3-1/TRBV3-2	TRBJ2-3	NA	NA	CASSRTLYTASTDTQYF	TGTGCCAGCAGCCGAACCTTATACACCGCTAGCACAGATACGCAGTATTTT
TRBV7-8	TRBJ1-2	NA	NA	CASTFYVDTPGGIGDGYTF	TGTGCCAGCACCTTTTACGTTGATACTCCCGGGGGTATAGGCGATGGCTACACCTTC
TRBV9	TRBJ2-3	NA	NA	CASSVGAGWTDTQYF	TGTGCCAGCAGCGTAGGGGCAGGGTGGACAGATACGCAGTATTTT
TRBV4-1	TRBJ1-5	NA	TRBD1	CASSQVGQGVNQPQHF	TGCGCCAGCAGCCAAGTGGGACAGGGGGTGAATCAGCCCCAGCATTTT